The 5 T cell receptor beta chains below all came from one sample that was sequenced in a study of blood T cell repertoires in COVID-19 (dated by TCRdb to 2020 to 2022). The library relied on the immunoSEQ multiplex PCR assay. TCRdb re-hosts the immuneACCESS table, in-frame sequences only. Its copies lack some clones; in the studies checked, an unresolved V gene accounts for under half of them, and the cause for the rest is not known. Here the sample has roughly 190,000 clones; approximately 86% occur a single time. The leading ten clones occupy around 7% of the sample. Sequencing was carried out using peripheral blood. These receptors all come from a woman older than 75 in a cohort sampled during active or convalescent COVID-19.

The chain is built from TRBV1 and TRBJ1-3; the DNA was not compared with TRBD1, the D call given in the table. TRBV1 is shown as a pseudogene. The CDR3 is 18 amino acids. This CDR3 reads CTSSLLTGCKTSGNTIYF. The CDR3 DNA is TGCACCAGCAGCCTGTTGACAGGTTGTAAAACTTCTGGAAACACCATATATTTT.

V usage is TRBV5-1 and J usage is TRBJ2-1; tentative D call: TRBD2 (5 bases). V was shortened by 4 bases and J by 3 bases, with 11 bases between the two germline ends. Per germline, CDR1 SGHRS and CDR2 YFSETQ. The CDR3 totals 14 residues. CDR3 sequence: CASSQKDYYNEQFF. DNA for the CDR3: TGCGCCAGCAGCCAGAAAGACTACTACAATGAGCAGTTCTTC. The full variable domain, completed using reference TRBV5-1 and TRBJ2-1, is KAGVTQTPRYLIKTRGQQVTLSCSPISGHRSVSWYQQTPGQGLQFLFEYFSETQRNKGNFPGRFSGRQFSNSRSEMNVSTLELGDSALYLCASSQKDYYNEQFFGPGTRLTVL.

This clone was counted once. The chain couples TRBV6-1 to TRBJ2-7; D may be TRBD1 (6 bases). Germline V lookup: CDR1 MNHNS, CDR2 SASEGT. The V end lost 3 bases, the J end lost 7 bases, and 16 bases lay between the germline ends. The CDR3 has 14 amino acids. CDR3 sequence: CASSDIRQALEQYV. The CDR3, as DNA: TGTGCCAGCAGTGACATCCGACAGGCTCTGGAGCAGTACGTC.

The chain couples TRBV7-2 to TRBJ2-3; D is unclear. The CDR3 consists of 14 residues. Per germline, CDR1 SGHTA and CDR2 FQGNSA. The germline V and J ends were trimmed by 5 bases and 4 bases, with 13 bases remaining between them. CDR3 DNA: TGTGCCAGCAGCACCCGACCTAGTGCAGATACGCAGTATTTT. It translates to CASSTRPSADTQYF.

The rearrangement uses TRBV19 and TRBJ1-2; 10 nucleotides agree with TRBD1. Germline V gene data show CDR1 as LNHDA and CDR2 as SQIVND (reference sequence). This CDR3 has 14 residues. V lost 6 bases and J lost 3; bases outside the gene matches: 4. This chain's CDR3 is CASSPGTGDYGYTF. In DNA, the CDR3 is TGTGCCAGTAGCCCAGGGACAGGGGACTATGGCTACACCTTC.